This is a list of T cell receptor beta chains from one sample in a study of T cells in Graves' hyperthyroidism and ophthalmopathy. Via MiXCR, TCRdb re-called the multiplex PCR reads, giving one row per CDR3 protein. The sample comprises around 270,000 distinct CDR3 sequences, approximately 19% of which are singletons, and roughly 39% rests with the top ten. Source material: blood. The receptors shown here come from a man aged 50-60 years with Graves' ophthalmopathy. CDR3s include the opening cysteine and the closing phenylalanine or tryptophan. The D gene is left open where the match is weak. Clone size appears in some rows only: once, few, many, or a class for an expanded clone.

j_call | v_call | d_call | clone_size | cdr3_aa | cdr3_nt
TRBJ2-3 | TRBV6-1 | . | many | CASSYLFTDTQYF | TGTGCCAGCAGTTACCTCTTCACAGATACGCAGTATTTT
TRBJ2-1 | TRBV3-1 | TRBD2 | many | CASMYSGGGAEQFF | TGTGCCAGCATGTATAGCGGGGGAGGTGCTGAGCAGTTCTTC
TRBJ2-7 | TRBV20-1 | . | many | CSAPGPWGSYEQYF | TGCAGTGCACCCGGACCCTGGGGATCCTACGAGCAGTACTTC
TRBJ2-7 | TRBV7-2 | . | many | CASSLDYSSYEQYF | TGTGCCAGCAGCTTAGACTACAGTTCCTACGAGCAGTACTTC
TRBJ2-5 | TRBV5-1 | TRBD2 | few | CASSPTSGRAAKTQYF | TGCGCCAGCAGTCCAACTAGCGGGAGGGCCGCGAAGACCCAGTACTTC
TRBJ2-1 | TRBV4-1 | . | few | CASSPGPTMFEQFF | TGCGCCAGCAGCCCGGGACCGACGATGTTTGAGCAGTTCTTC
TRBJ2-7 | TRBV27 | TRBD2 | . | CASRGSGGNYEQYF | TGTGCCAGCAGGGGTAGCGGGGGAAACTACGAGCAGTACTTC
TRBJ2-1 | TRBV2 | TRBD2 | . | CASGRLAGGRSSYNEQFF | TGTGCCAGCGGCAGACTAGCGGGAGGGCGGAGCTCCTACAATGAGCAGTTCTTC
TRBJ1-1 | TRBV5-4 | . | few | CASSLATRRNTEAFF | TGTGCCAGCAGCTTGGCCACTAGAAGAAACACTGAAGCTTTCTTT
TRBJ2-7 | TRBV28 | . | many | CASTPTSQGTYEQYF | TGTGCCAGCACCCCGACAAGTCAGGGGACCTACGAGCAGTACTTC
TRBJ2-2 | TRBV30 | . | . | CAFPRGAGELFF | TGTGCCTTCCCCAGGGGGGCCGGGGAGCTGTTTTTT
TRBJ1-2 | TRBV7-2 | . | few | CASSYPGQTNYGYTF | TGTGCCAGCAGCTACCCTGGACAGACCAACTATGGCTACACCTTC
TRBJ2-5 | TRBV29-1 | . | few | CSVGWETQYF | TGCAGCGTTGGATGGGAGACCCAGTACTTC
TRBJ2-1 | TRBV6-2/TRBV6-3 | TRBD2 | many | CASSHPGLADNEQFF | TGTGCCAGCAGTCACCCGGGACTAGCGGACAATGAGCAGTTCTTC
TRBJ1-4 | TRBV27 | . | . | CASSKLDSLNEKLFF | TGTGCCAGCAGTAAACTGGACAGCTTAAATGAAAAACTGTTTTTT
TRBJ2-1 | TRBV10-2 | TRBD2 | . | CASSLVRRGRPQGGFF | TGCGCCAGCAGTCTCGTCCGACGCGGGAGGCCCCAAGGGGGGTTCTTC
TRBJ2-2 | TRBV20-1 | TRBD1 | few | CSVPGQGNTGELFF | TGCAGTGTCCCGGGACAGGGGAACACCGGGGAGCTGTTTTTT
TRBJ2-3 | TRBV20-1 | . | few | CSANRESVPDTQYF | TGCAGTGCTAATAGGGAGTCGGTCCCAGATACGCAGTATTTT
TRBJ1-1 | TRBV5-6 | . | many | CASSSDLNTEAFF | TGTGCCAGCAGCTCCGACCTGAACACTGAAGCTTTCTTT
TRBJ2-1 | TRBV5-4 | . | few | CATGQSSYNEQFF | TGTGCCACCGGACAGAGCTCCTACAATGAGCAGTTCTTC
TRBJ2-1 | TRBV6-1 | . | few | CASSDLLTGRGNEQFF | TGTGCCAGCAGTGACCTACTGACTGGGAGAGGCAATGAGCAGTTCTTC
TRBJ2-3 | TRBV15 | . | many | CATKRVFTDTQYF | TGTGCCACAAAGCGGGTCTTCACAGATACGCAGTATTTT
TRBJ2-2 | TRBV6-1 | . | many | CASSPLTGNTGELFF | TGTGCCAGCAGCCCACTGACAGGGAACACCGGGGAGCTGTTTTTT
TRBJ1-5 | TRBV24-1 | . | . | CATSLGDQPQHF | TGTGCCACCAGCCTAGGGGACCAGCCCCAGCATTTT
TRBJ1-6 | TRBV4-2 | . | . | CASSQVDFNSPLHF | TGTGCCAGCAGCCAAGTGGACTTTAATTCACCCCTCCACTTT
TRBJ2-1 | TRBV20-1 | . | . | CSARPRNVYNEQFF | TGCAGTGCTCGTCCCAGAAACGTCTACAATGAGCAGTTCTTC
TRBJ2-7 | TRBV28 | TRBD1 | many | CASSIRTGGPYEQYF | TGTGCCAGCAGCATTAGGACAGGGGGTCCCTACGAGCAGTACTTC
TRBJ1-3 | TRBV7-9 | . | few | CASSLMVSGNTIYF | TGTGCCAGCAGCTTAATGGTCTCTGGAAACACCATATATTTT
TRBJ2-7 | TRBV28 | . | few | CASSLSGPTYEQYF | TGTGCCAGCAGTTTATCCGGCCCTACCTACGAGCAGTACTTC
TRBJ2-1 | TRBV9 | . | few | CASSVDGLLYNEQFF | TGTGCCAGCAGCGTAGACGGCCTTCTCTACAATGAGCAGTTCTTC
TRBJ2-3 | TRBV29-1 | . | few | CSPQDLFTDTQYF | TGCAGCCCCCAGGACCTATTCACAGATACGCAGTATTTT
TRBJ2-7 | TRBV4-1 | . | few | CASSQDPVGEQYF | TGCGCCAGCAGCCAAGATCCTGTGGGCGAGCAGTACTTC
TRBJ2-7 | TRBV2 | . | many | CASSTVYEQYF | TGTGCCAGCAGTACAGTCTACGAGCAGTACTTC
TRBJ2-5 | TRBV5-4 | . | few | CASSPDSSQESQYF | TGTGCCAGCAGCCCGGACAGCTCTCAAGAGTCCCAGTACTTC
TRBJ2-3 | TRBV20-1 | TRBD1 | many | CSADREETDTQYF | TGCAGTGCCGACAGGGAAGAGACAGATACGCAGTATTTT
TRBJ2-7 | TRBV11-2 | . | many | CASSLHRSGQYEQYF | TGTGCCAGCAGCTTACACCGGAGCGGCCAATACGAGCAGTACTTC
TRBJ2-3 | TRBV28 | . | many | CASSRRSGSTDTQYF | TGTGCCAGCAGTAGAAGGAGCGGGAGCACAGATACGCAGTATTTT
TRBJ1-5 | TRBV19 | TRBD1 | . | CASSMDRGGQPQHF | TGTGCCAGTAGTATGGACAGGGGTGGTCAGCCCCAGCATTTT
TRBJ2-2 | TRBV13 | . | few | CASNTINRPANTGELFF | TGTGCCAGCAACACTATAAACAGGCCGGCGAACACCGGGGAGCTGTTTTTT
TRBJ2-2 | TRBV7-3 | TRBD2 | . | CASSFTGGFTGELFF | TGTGCCAGCAGCTTTACGGGAGGTTTCACCGGGGAGCTGTTTTTT
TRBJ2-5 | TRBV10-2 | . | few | CASSETVVTGETQYF | TGCGCCAGCAGTGAAACTGTTGTGACGGGGGAGACCCAGTACTTC
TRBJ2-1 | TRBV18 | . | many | CASSLPTGNEQFF | TGTGCCAGCTCACTGCCCACAGGCAATGAGCAGTTCTTC
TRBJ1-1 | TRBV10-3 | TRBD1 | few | CAISEKQGAANTEAFF | TGTGCCATCAGTGAAAAGCAGGGGGCGGCAAACACTGAAGCTTTCTTT
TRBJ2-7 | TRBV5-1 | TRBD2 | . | CASSLGGTSNTYEQYF | TGCGCCAGCAGCTTGGGGGGGACTAGCAACACCTACGAGCAGTACTTC
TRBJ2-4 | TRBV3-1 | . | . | CASSQGQILAKNIQYF | TGTGCCAGCAGCCAAGGGCAAATACTAGCCAAAAACATTCAGTACTTC
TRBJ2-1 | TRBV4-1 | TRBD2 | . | CASSQELGGPRNEQFF | TGCGCCAGCAGCCAAGAGCTGGGAGGGCCGAGAAATGAGCAGTTCTTC